This T cell receptor beta chain was profiled in a study of shared clonotypes between healthy human individuals. The germline V gene encodes CDR1 SGHRS and CDR2 YFSETQ. The V gene lost 0 bases and the J gene lost 1 base, with 10 bases spanning the gap. The CDR3 consists of 15 residues. How the authors handled the data: ImmunoSEQ output lacked quality scores and full-length reads, limiting matched filtering. TCRdb's copy holds only in-frame clones and misses some; the assay was immunoSEQ multiplex PCR. V and J calls and clone size are copied from that table; D and trimming were computed from the DNA. The sample holds some 530,000 clones, almost 80% seen once. This clone has a handful of counts.

The chain combines TRBV5-1 with TRBJ1-1; D gene unclear. The sequence was obtained from a woman in her 40s in good health. Some clones in this sample may be carry-over from other donors' samples. The sequenced material came from PBMCs. The CDR3 sequence: CASSLEGRGNTEAFF. CDR3 DNA sequence: TGCGCCAGCAGCTTGGAGGGCAGAGGGAACACTGAAGCTTTCTTT.